One and the same sample provided the 2 T cell receptor beta chains below, sequenced in a study of blood T cell repertoires in COVID-19. The assay was immunoSEQ multiplex PCR, and TCRdb's table has in-frame clones only and misses some. The sample includes more than 110,000 clones, 84% of them seen just once. The sample was PBMCs or T cells enriched from blood (not recorded which). Source of these receptors: a man aged 40-50 years with acute COVID-19.

This clone appeared once. The chain uses TRBV19 and TRBJ2-3, with D perhaps matching TRBD2 (6 bases). The ends were cut back, 3 bases at V and 0 bases at J, with 10 bases in the middle. The CDR3 runs 15 residues. Germline V gene lookup returns CDR1 LNHDA and CDR2 SQIVND (reference sequence). CDR3 region: CASSITGLSTDTQYF. The CDR3 DNA follows: TGTGCCAGTAGTATTACAGGACTAAGCACAGATACGCAGTATTTT.

The rearrangement uses TRBV4-3 and TRBJ1-2; a possible D gene is TRBD1 (5 bases). V was clipped by 0 bases and J by 5 bases, with 13 bases between them. The CDR3 runs to 15 residues. CDR1 and CDR2 (germline): LGHNA, YSLEER. The CDR3 loop reads CASSQDGGGRYGYTF. As DNA, the CDR3 is TGCGCCAGCAGCCAAGACGGTGGGGGGAGGTATGGCTACACCTTC.